One and the same sample provided the 11 T cell receptor beta chains below, sequenced in a study of T-cell reconstitution after alpha-beta-depleted transplantation in children. Unique molecular identifiers were used to barcode this TCRbeta library. TCRdb ran MiXCR on the PCR reads and lists one entry per CDR3 protein. The sample holds almost 400,000 distinct CDR3 sequences, over 20% seen once. The sample here was PBMCs from the stem cell graft donor, taken from the stem cell graft. These receptor sequences come from a human donor who donated a stem cell graft to a child with acute myeloid leukemia.

In its sample, this clonotype was seen a few times. This chain connects TRBV4-1 to TRBJ2-1; D not certain. The CDR3 is made up of 16 amino acids. Trimming took off 1 base at V and 0 bases at J, with 10 bases between the two ends. Per germline, CDR1 MGHRA and CDR2 YSYEKL. This chain's CDR3 is CASSQGARSSYNEQFF. The CDR3 DNA sequence: TGCGCCAGCAGCCAAGGCGCCCGTAGCTCCTACAATGAGCAGTTCTTC.

The rearrangement links TRBV27 to TRBJ2-1; D gene unclear. V lost 5 bases to trimming and J lost 0 bases, with 11 bases between them. The CDR3 has 15 amino acids. Germline assignment: CDR1 MNHEY and CDR2 SMNVEV (reference sequence). For the CDR3, the DNA is TGTGCCAGCAGTGTAGGTGTCGGCTCCTACAATGAGCAGTTCTTC. Encoded protein: CASSVGVGSYNEQFF.

The gene calls are TRBV9 and TRBJ2-1; tentatively, D is TRBD2 (7 bases). Trimming took off 0 bases at V and 6 bases at J, with 22 bases between the two ends. CDR1 is SGDLS and CDR2 is YYNGEE in the germline V gene. This CDR3 is built from 18 residues. Written as DNA, the CDR3 is TGTGCCAGCAGCGTAGGGGGGGGAGGACAGTCGAAAGGCAATGAGCAGTTCTTC. This codes for CASSVGGGGQSKGNEQFF.

The chain is built from TRBV29-1 and TRBJ2-7; D could derive from TRBD1 or TRBD2 (5 bases each). CDR3 size: 12 residues. In germline, CDR1 is SQVTM, CDR2 ANQGSEA. V was clipped by 4 bases and J by 5 bases, with 12 bases between them. The CDR3 coding sequence is TGCAGCGTTGTGGGGGACCCCCACGAGCAGTACTTC. Translation gives CSVVGDPHEQYF.

This clonotype occurred a few times. The chain has TRBV7-6 and TRBJ2-7; the match to TRBD2 covers 8 bases. Germline CDR1 is SGHVS and CDR2 is FNYEAQ. J was trimmed by 4 bases and V by 5 bases; bases with no gene match: 7. CDR3 size: 14 residues. The CDR3 sequence: CASSESGRRYEQYF. For the CDR3, the DNA is TGTGCCAGCAGCGAGAGCGGGAGAAGGTACGAGCAGTACTTC.

This clonotype showed up many times. The chain couples TRBV6-5 to TRBJ2-6, with a possible D match to TRBD1 (6 bases). Germline-derived CDR1 and CDR2 are MNHEY and SVGAGI. The CDR3 has 18 residues. V was clipped by 0 bases and J by 4 bases, with 16 bases between them. CDR3 nucleotides: TGTGCCAGCAGTTACTCAGTGGGACAAGTATCCGGGGCCAACGTCCTGACTTTC. Protein: CASSYSVGQVSGANVLTF.

The CDR3 is CASTPGLAGVGAYEQYF. The DNA for the CDR3 is TGCGCCAGCACTCCGGGACTAGCGGGAGTTGGGGCCTACGAGCAGTACTTC. The chain combines TRBV5-1 with TRBJ2-7; 14 bases agree with TRBD2. The J segment lost 2 bases and the V segment lost 6 bases, leaving 10 bases of the junction unmatched. This CDR3 region has 17 residues. CDR1 SGHRS and CDR2 YFSETQ come from the germline V gene.

This clonotype was seen a handful of times. The gene calls are TRBV20-1 and TRBJ1-5; a weak D match, TRBD1 (6 bases). Trimming stripped 0 bases from V and 1 base from J, with 13 bases between. The CDR3 loop spans 16 amino acids. Germline CDR1 is DFQATT and CDR2 is SNEGSKA (reference sequence). The CDR3 sequence: CSARDGGGTSNQPQHF. The CDR3 region has the DNA TGCAGTGCTAGAGATGGCGGGGGCACAAGCAATCAGCCCCAGCATTTT.

This clonotype was seen more than once but under ten times. The chain couples TRBV4-1 to TRBJ2-1; D ambiguous. Germline CDR1 reads MGHRA; CDR2 reads YSYEKL. The CDR3 runs to 13 residues. The V end lost 1 base, the J end lost 6 bases, and 7 bases lay between the germline ends. The CDR3 region is CASSQVVGNEQFF. CDR3 in DNA: TGCGCCAGCAGCCAAGTGGTGGGCAATGAGCAGTTCTTC.

The sample holds many counts of this clonotype. This rearrangement joins TRBV20-1 to TRBJ2-7; D perhaps matches TRBD1 (5 bases). CDR3 size: 13 residues. Germline CDR1 reads DFQATT; CDR2 reads SNEGSKA (reference sequence). The V gene lost 3 bases and the J gene lost 4 bases, with 13 bases spanning the gap. Written as DNA, the CDR3 is TGCAGTGCTAGTAAGGGGCTGGGATACGAGCAGTACTTC. Its protein is CSASKGLGYEQYF.

A few counts support this clonotype. The chain couples TRBV20-1 to TRBJ2-2; D might be TRBD1 (7 bases). V was trimmed by 0 bases and J by 5 bases, leaving 13 bases between them. Germline CDR1 DFQATT, CDR2 SNEGSKA (reference sequence). The CDR3 totals 15 residues. The CDR3 here is CSAREQGRLTGELFF. The CDR3, as DNA: TGCAGTGCTAGAGAACAGGGGAGGTTAACCGGGGAGCTGTTTTTT.